This TCR beta chain was captured by sequencing in a study of blood T cell repertoires in COVID-19. Overall study: Material from acute and convalescent COVID-19 was sourced from the United States, Italy and Spain.

As processed by the authors: Estimates of nucleated cell counts were drawn from the amplification of reference gene primers. Assay used: immunoSEQ multiplex PCR; TCRdb lists only in-frame clones, some missing. The V and J calls and clone size are taken from that table; D and trimming were inferred from the DNA. The repertoire includes over 150,000 clones, about 79% of them detected once, and less than 30% sits in the top ten. The germline V gene encodes CDR1 MGHDK and CDR2 SYGVNS. This CDR3 contains 16 residues. V lost 1 base to trimming and J lost 6 bases; unmatched junction nucleotides: 6. The sequence derives from a woman aged 70-85 years with acute or convalescent COVID-19. Sequencing input: peripheral blood. The chain recombines TRBV25-1 with TRBJ2-1, with TRBD1 matching 10 bases. CDR3 loop: CASSELRTGGLNEQFF. CDR3 DNA: TGTGCCAGCAGTGAATTGAGGACAGGGGGTCTCAATGAGCAGTTCTTC.